The entry that follows covers one T cell receptor (beta chain) sequence. The CDR3 is 12 amino acids. Germline lookup yields CDR1 ENHRY and CDR2 SYGVKD. The V end was cut by 5 bases, the J end by 10 bases, with 11 bases between. Sequencing was performed with immunoSEQ multiplex PCR; in TCRdb, only in-frame clones are kept and a portion is missing. This table holds under 200,000 clones, just over 90% found once. The data originate from a study of T cell responses to AZD1222 COVID-19 vaccine. The material sequenced was peripheral blood, taken on day 0 of MenACWY control vaccination. This TCR came from an adult in good health. This chain joins TRBV10-3 and TRBJ2-2, with D perhaps matching TRBD1 (6 bases). The CDR3 DNA follows: TGTGCCATCAGTCAACAGGGAGAGGAGCTGTTTTTT. Its translation is CAISQQGEELFF.